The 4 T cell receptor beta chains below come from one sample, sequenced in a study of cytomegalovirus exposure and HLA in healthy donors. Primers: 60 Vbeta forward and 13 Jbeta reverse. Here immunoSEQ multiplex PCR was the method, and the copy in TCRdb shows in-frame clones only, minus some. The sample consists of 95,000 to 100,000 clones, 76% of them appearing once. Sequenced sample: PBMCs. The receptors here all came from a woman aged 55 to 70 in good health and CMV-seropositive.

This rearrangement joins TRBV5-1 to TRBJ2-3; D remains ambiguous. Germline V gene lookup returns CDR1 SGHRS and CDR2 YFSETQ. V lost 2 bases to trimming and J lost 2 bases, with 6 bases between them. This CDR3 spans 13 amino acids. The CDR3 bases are TGCGCCAGCAGCTTCCAGGTCACAGATACGCAGTATTTT. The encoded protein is CASSFQVTDTQYF.

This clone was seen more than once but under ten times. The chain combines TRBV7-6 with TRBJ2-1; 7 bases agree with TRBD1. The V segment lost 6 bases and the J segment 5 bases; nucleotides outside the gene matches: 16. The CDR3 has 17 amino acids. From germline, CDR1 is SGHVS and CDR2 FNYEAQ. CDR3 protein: CASRRNPGTADDNEQFF. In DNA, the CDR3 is TGTGCCAGCAGGCGAAATCCCGGGACAGCAGACGACAATGAGCAGTTCTTC.

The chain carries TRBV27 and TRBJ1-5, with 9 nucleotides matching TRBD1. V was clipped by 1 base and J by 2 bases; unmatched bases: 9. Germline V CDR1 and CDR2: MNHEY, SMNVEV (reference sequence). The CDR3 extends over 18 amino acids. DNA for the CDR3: TGTGCCAGCAGTTTATACTCCGGGACAGGGTCCGGCAATCAGCCCCAGCATTTT. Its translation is CASSLYSGTGSGNQPQHF.

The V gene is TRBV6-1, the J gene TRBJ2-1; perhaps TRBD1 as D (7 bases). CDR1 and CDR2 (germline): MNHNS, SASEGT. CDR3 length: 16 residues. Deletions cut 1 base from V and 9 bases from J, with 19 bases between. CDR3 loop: CASSEEPQGGDSEQFF. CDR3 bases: TGTGCCAGCAGTGAAGAACCCCAGGGGGGTGATAGTGAGCAGTTCTTC.